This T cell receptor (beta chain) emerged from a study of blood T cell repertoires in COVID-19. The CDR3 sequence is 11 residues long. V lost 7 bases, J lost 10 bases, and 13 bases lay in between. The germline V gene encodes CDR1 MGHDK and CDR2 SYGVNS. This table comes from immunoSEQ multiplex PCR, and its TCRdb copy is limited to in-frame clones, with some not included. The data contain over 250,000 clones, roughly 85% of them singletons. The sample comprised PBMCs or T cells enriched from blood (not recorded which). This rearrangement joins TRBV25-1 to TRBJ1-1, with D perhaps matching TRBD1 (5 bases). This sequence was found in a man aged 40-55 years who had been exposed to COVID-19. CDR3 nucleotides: TGTGCCAGCACCATGGGGGGAAGAGCTTTCTTT. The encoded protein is CASTMGGRAFF.